The 10 T cell receptor beta chains listed next were all sequenced from one sample in a study of blood T cell repertoires in COVID-19. The protocol was immunoSEQ multiplex PCR, while the TCRdb copy is restricted to in-frame clones and leaves out a portion. Of 150,000 to 200,000 clones in the sample, roughly 87% are singletons; the top ten hold 7.8%. Specimen: peripheral blood. The receptors here all came from a woman aged 60-75 years with COVID-19, enrolled during active disease.

The genes are TRBV6-5 and TRBJ2-7; no clear D. Germline-derived CDR1 and CDR2 are MNHEY and SVGAGI. The CDR3 is 14 amino acids. The V gene lost 7 bases and the J gene lost 0 bases, with 13 bases spanning the gap. CDR3 in DNA: TGTGCCAGCATCTCCCCGATCGGCTCCTACGAGCAGTACTTC. Its protein product is CASISPIGSYEQYF.

The genes are TRBV28 and TRBJ1-3; D is possibly TRBD1 (6 bases). The ends were cut back, 6 bases at V and 9 bases at J, with 15 bases in the middle. CDR1 MDHEN and CDR2 SYDVKM come from the germline V gene. The length of the CDR3 is 13 residues. CDR3 loop: CASRKTGVGTIYF. In nucleotides, the CDR3 is TGTGCCAGCAGGAAGACAGGAGTAGGCACCATATATTTT.

The chain employs TRBV7-9 and TRBJ1-1; the match to TRBD1 covers 7 bases. Germline values: CDR1 SEHNR, CDR2 FQNEAQ (reference sequence). After removal of 5 bases from V and 7 bases from J, the junction contained 4 bases not matched to a gene. The CDR3 is 12 amino acids. CDR3 sequence (DNA): TGTGCCAGCAGCCCTCAGGGGGGTGAAGCTTTCTTT. It specifies CASSPQGGEAFF. The full variable domain, in which reference TRBV7-9 and TRBJ1-1 provide the parts outside the CDR3, is DTGVSQNPRHKITKRGQNVTFRCDPISEHNRLYWYRQTLGQGPEFLTYFQNEAQLEKSRLLSDRFSAERPKGSFSTLEIQRTEQGDSAMYLCASSPQGGEAFFGQGTRLTVV.

The chain carries TRBV5-1 and TRBJ1-1; no firm D call. Germline CDR1 SGHRS, CDR2 YFSETQ. The CDR3 has 14 residues. V lost 2 bases and J 2 bases, leaving 10 bases between the germline ends. In DNA, the CDR3 is TGCGCCAGCAGCTTCCCGGAGGCTAACACTGAAGCTTTCTTT. Protein product: CASSFPEANTEAFF.

The V and J genes are TRBV18 and TRBJ2-7; D remains ambiguous. The CDR3 is 14 amino acids. Trimming removed 5 bases from V and 3 bases from J, with 14 bases in between. The V gene's germline CDR1 is KGHSH and CDR2 LQKENI. Written as DNA, the CDR3 is TGTGCCAGCTCAGAAATTAATCCCAGCTACGAGCAGTACTTC. Amino acid sequence: CASSEINPSYEQYF.

The V gene is TRBV7-9, the J gene TRBJ1-6, with 12 nucleotides matching TRBD1. V shed 5 bases, J shed 13 bases, and the junction held 9 bases outside the gene matches. Looked up from germline, CDR1 is SEHNR and CDR2 is FQNEAQ (reference sequence). This CDR3 region has 15 residues. CDR3 in amino acids: CASSPMGTGGDPLHF. The CDR3 DNA reads as TGTGCCAGCAGCCCGATGGGGACAGGGGGCGATCCCCTCCACTTT.

The genes are TRBV10-1 and TRBJ2-3; 7 nucleotides match TRBD1. The CDR3 is made up of 15 amino acids. The junction had 9 bases not matched to a gene; V was cut back by 8 bases and J by 1 base. Per germline, CDR1 WNHNN and CDR2 SYGVQD (reference sequence). The CDR3, as DNA: TGCGCCAGCTCTTCGCGGACAGGTCGCACAGATACGCAGTATTTT. Encoded protein: CASSSRTGRTDTQYF.

DNA for the CDR3: TGTGCCAGCAGCCCGGACAGGAACACAGATACGCAGTATTTT. Translating gives CASSPDRNTDTQYF. The chain joins TRBV27 to TRBJ2-3, with TRBD1 matching over 7 bases. This CDR3 region has 14 residues. Germline CDR1 and CDR2: MNHEY and SMNVEV (reference sequence). V was pared by 6 bases and J by 2 bases, with 5 bases of the junction left unmatched.

This chain joins TRBV27 and TRBJ2-1; TRBD2 aligns across 7 bases. This CDR3 spans 16 amino acids. V was pared by 0 bases and J by 4 bases, with 6 bases of the junction left unmatched. From germline, CDR1 is MNHEY and CDR2 SMNVEV (reference sequence). CDR3 amino acids: CASSLSWLGGYNEQFF. CDR3 in DNA: TGTGCCAGCAGTTTATCTTGGTTGGGGGGGTACAATGAGCAGTTCTTC.

This clone was counted a few times. CDR3 protein: CASGLMNTEAFF. The CDR3 region has the DNA TGTGCCAGCGGACTAATGAACACTGAAGCTTTCTTT. The J gene is TRBJ1-1, the V gene TRBV2; D is ambiguous. The CDR3 extends over 12 amino acids. From germline, CDR1 is SNHLY and CDR2 FYNNEI. V was trimmed by 8 bases and J by 0 bases, leaving 7 bases between them.